This TCR beta chain is from a study of cytomegalovirus exposure and HLA in healthy donors. Study-wide results and limits: From TCR beta sequences, most subjects' HLA-A and HLA-B alleles were reportedly predicted accurately. A previous analysis found most TCR beta V segments productive roughly 90% or roughly 30% of the time.

The PCR ran on 60 Vbeta and 13 Jbeta primers. Some clones are missing from TCRdb's copy, which holds only in-frame ones; the method was immunoSEQ multiplex PCR. The sample has approximately 210,000 clones, 77% seen once. The CDR3 covers 14 residues. CDR1 and CDR2 (germline): SGDLS, YYNGEE. V was pared by 1 base and J by 0 bases, with 5 bases between. A note on this clone: Its matching antigen is unknown.

The sample was PBMCs. The TCR sequence derives from a woman in her twenties or thirties in good health and CMV-seropositive. V is TRBV9 and J is TRBJ2-1; the D is unclear. CDR3 in DNA: TGTGCCAGCAGCGTAACGAGCTCCTACAATGAGCAGTTCTTC. It yields the protein CASSVTSSYNEQFF. Full variable domain (rest looked up from reference TRBV9 and TRBJ2-1): DSGVTQTPKHLITATGQRVTLRCSPRSGDLSVYWYQQSLDQGLQFLIQYYNGEERAKGNILERFSAQQFPDLHSELNLSSLELGDSALYFCASSVTSSYNEQFFGPGTRLTVL.